Below are 19 T cell receptor beta chains sequenced from a single sample in a study of T cells in Graves' hyperthyroidism and ophthalmopathy. Amplification of TCR beta CDR3 regions used RNA as the template. First-round RT-PCR with HTBI primers amplified the TCR CDR3 region. TCRdb redid the calling of the multiplex PCR reads with MiXCR, one entry per CDR3 protein. The sample lists hundreds of thousands of distinct CDR3 sequences; 15% to 20% were seen once. Input material: blood. The receptors were gathered from a man aged 35 to 55 with Graves' ophthalmopathy.

This sequence joins TRBV6-5 and TRBJ2-7; the match to TRBD1 covers 8 bases. The CDR3 is 13 residues long. The V gene end was trimmed by 5 bases and the J gene end by 7 bases; junction bases not matched to a gene: 7. CDR1 is MNHEY, CDR2 SVGAGI, per germline. CDR3 region: CASSTQGAHEQYF. As DNA, the CDR3 is TGTGCCAGCAGTACTCAGGGGGCGCATGAGCAGTACTTC.

A note on this clonotype: Germline and junction disagree at one end, which may indicate a read error. The chain joins TRBV7-9 to TRBJ2-3, with no clear D. The germline V gene encodes CDR1 SEHNR and CDR2 FQNEAQ (reference sequence). The CDR3 has 13 residues. The CDR3 DNA follows: TGTGTCAGCAGCGAGATTAGCACAGATACGCAGTATTTT. Translation gives CVSSEISTDTQYF.

This clonotype was detected ten times or more. This sequence joins TRBV27 and TRBJ1-2; 7 bases line up with TRBD1. Unmatched junction bases numbered 9, after V lost 3 bases and J lost 8 bases. The CDR3 has 14 amino acids. The germline V gene has CDR1 MNHEY and CDR2 SMNVEV (reference sequence). The CDR3 sequence is CASSFLTGVGGYTF. The CDR3 coding sequence is TGTGCCAGCAGTTTCCTAACAGGGGTAGGCGGCTACACCTTC.

This clonotype appeared a few times. The J gene is TRBJ1-2, the V gene TRBV4-1, with TRBD1 matching over 7 bases. The CDR3 sequence is 15 residues long. CDR1 is MGHRA, CDR2 YSYEKL, per germline. With V trimmed by 3 bases and J by 4 bases, 8 bases remained unmatched. CDR3 sequence (DNA): TGCGCCAGCAGCCAGATAGGACAGGCCAGCTATGGCTACACCTTC. Amino acid sequence: CASSQIGQASYGYTF.

This chain joins TRBV24-1 and TRBJ1-1, with 7 bases fitting TRBD1. J was trimmed by 0 bases and V by 9 bases; bases with no gene match: 12. Per the germline V gene, CDR1 is KGHDR and CDR2 is SFDVKD. The CDR3 is made up of 16 amino acids. For the CDR3, the DNA is TGTGCCACCCGAGAAGCAGGGGGATTCATGAACACTGAAGCTTTCTTT. Encoded protein: CATREAGGFMNTEAFF.

The chain has TRBV6-1 and TRBJ2-4; D unresolved. Trimming pared 0 bases from V and 3 bases from J, leaving 9 bases between. The CDR3 sequence is 15 residues long. Per the germline V gene, CDR1 is MNHNS and CDR2 is SASEGT. The CDR3 here is CASSEAGWVKNIQYF. CDR3 coding DNA: TGTGCCAGCAGTGAAGCAGGGTGGGTCAAAAACATTCAGTACTTC.

Only a few counts were recorded for this clonotype. The rearrangement uses TRBV5-1 and TRBJ1-3; D uncertain. Germline V gives CDR1 SGHRS, CDR2 YFSETQ. The CDR3 covers 13 residues. V was shortened by 3 bases and J by 4 bases, with 8 bases between the two germline ends. The CDR3 protein is CASSSGSGNTIYF. The CDR3, as DNA: TGCGCCAGCAGCTCCGGGTCCGGAAACACCATATATTTT.

This chain links TRBV28 with TRBJ2-3; 8 nucleotides agree with TRBD2. J was trimmed by 0 bases and V by 5 bases; bases with no gene match: 7. The CDR3 runs to 16 residues. Per germline, CDR1 MDHEN and CDR2 SYDVKM. CDR3 amino acids: CASSTVAGTSTDTQYF. CDR3 sequence (DNA): TGTGCCAGCAGTACTGTAGCGGGAACCAGCACAGATACGCAGTATTTT.

This clonotype was counted a few times. This sequence joins TRBV9 and TRBJ2-7, with 12 nucleotides matching TRBD2. J was trimmed by 7 bases and V by 0 bases; bases with no gene match: 2. CDR1 and CDR2 from the germline V gene are SGDLS and YYNGEE. The CDR3 loop spans 14 amino acids. CDR3 DNA sequence: TGTGCCAGCAGCGTAGGACTAGCGGGAGTTGAGCAGTACTTC. This codes for CASSVGLAGVEQYF. Drawing the rest from reference TRBV9 and TRBJ2-7, the complete variable domain is DSGVTQTPKHLITATGQRVTLRCSPRSGDLSVYWYQQSLDQGLQFLIQYYNGEERAKGNILERFSAQQFPDLHSELNLSSLELGDSALYFCASSVGLAGVEQYFGPGTRLTVT.

This clonotype was seen a handful of times. DNA of the CDR3: TGTGCCAGCAGAAGGGGACAGTGGAATCAGCCCCAGCATTTT. The encoded protein is CASRRGQWNQPQHF. V and J are TRBV6-1 and TRBJ1-5; TRBD1 matches 7 bases. With V trimmed by 6 bases and J by 4 bases, 6 bases remained unmatched. The CDR3 sequence is 14 residues long. Germline V gives CDR1 MNHNS, CDR2 SASEGT.

This clonotype was seen many times. The genes are TRBV28 and TRBJ2-7; no reliable D call. Trimming removed 7 bases at V and 0 bases at J, with 7 bases between. The CDR3 length is 12 residues. From germline, CDR1 is MDHEN and CDR2 SYDVKM. In nucleotides, the CDR3 is TGTGCCAGCACTACGAGCTCCTACGAGCAGTACTTC. Residues: CASTTSSYEQYF.

The chain couples TRBV12-3 or TRBV12-4 to TRBJ2-1; D uncertain. V lost 5 bases, J lost 5 bases, and 13 bases lay in between. The CDR3 covers 14 residues. DNA for the CDR3: TGTGCCAGCAGTACCCCCCCGCGGAACAATGAGCAGTTCTTC. As protein: CASSTPPRNNEQFF.

There are many counts of this clonotype. The V call is TRBV6-1, the J call TRBJ2-1; D possibly corresponds to TRBD2 (7 bases). This CDR3 region has 16 residues. Trimming cost V 5 bases and J 2 bases, with 16 bases left between them. The V gene's germline CDR1 is MNHNS and CDR2 SASEGT. The CDR3 sequence: CASSSRGLHTYNEQFF. In nucleotides, the CDR3 is TGTGCCAGCAGTAGCAGGGGACTACATACCTACAATGAGCAGTTCTTC.

This chain uses TRBV5-6 with TRBJ2-1; possibly TRBD1 for D (6 bases). The V gene lost 3 bases and the J gene lost 7 bases, with 23 bases spanning the gap. Germline assignment: CDR1 SGHDT and CDR2 YYEEEE. The CDR3 runs to 17 residues. CDR3 coding DNA: TGTGCCAGCAGCTCGTCGGGCAGGGGCCTCGGTTTTAATGAGCAGTTCTTC. It translates to CASSSSGRGLGFNEQFF.

This clonotype was picked up many times. The chain is built from TRBV30 and TRBJ2-7; the match to TRBD1 covers 7 bases. The germline V gene encodes CDR1 GTSNPN and CDR2 SVGIG (reference sequence). The trim removed 5 bases at V and 2 bases at J, leaving 0 bases unmatched. The CDR3 is made up of 11 amino acids. DNA of the CDR3: TGTGCCTGGCAGGGGGCCTACGAGCAGTACTTC. Protein: CAWQGAYEQYF. The entire variable domain, with the rest obtained from reference TRBV30 and TRBJ2-7, is as follows: SQTIHQWPATLVQPVGSPLSLECTVEGTSNPNLYWYRQAAGRGLQLLFYSVGIGQISSEVPQNLSASRPQDRQFILSSKKLLLSDSGFYLCAWQGAYEQYFGPGTRLTVT.

This chain links TRBV19 with TRBJ1-5; TRBD1 matches 9 bases. In germline, CDR1 is LNHDA, CDR2 SQIVND (reference sequence). This CDR3 region has 15 residues. The trim removed 6 bases at V and 6 bases at J, leaving 9 bases unmatched. The CDR3 nucleotides are TGTGCCAGTAGCCTGCTTAGACAGGGGGGTCAGCCCCAGCATTTT. Amino acids: CASSLLRQGGQPQHF.

This clonotype was detected only a few times. The chain employs TRBV24-1 and TRBJ2-1, with TRBD1 as a possible D gene (6 bases). Germline values: CDR1 KGHDR, CDR2 SFDVKD. The V end was cut by 2 bases, the J end by 3 bases, with 7 bases between. There are 14 residues in the CDR3. CDR3 DNA sequence: TGTGCCACCAGTGATTCAGGGGACTACAATGAGCAGTTCTTC. Protein sequence: CATSDSGDYNEQFF.

The gene calls are TRBV7-9 and TRBJ1-5; 8 bases are shared with TRBD1. Looked up from germline, CDR1 is SEHNR and CDR2 is FQNEAQ (reference sequence). The CDR3 is 15 residues long. The V segment lost 1 base and the J segment 7 bases; nucleotides outside the gene matches: 6. CDR3 coding DNA: TGTGCCAGCAGCTTAGGTGGGACAGGCCGGCAGCCCCAGCATTTT. Encoded protein: CASSLGGTGRQPQHF. Supplemented by reference TRBV7-9 and TRBJ1-5, the full variable domain reads DTGVSQNPRHKITKRGQNVTFRCDPISEHNRLYWYRQTLGQGPEFLTYFQNEAQLEKSRLLSDRFSAERPKGSFSTLEIQRTEQGDSAMYLCASSLGGTGRQPQHFGDGTRLSIL.

The chain joins TRBV29-1 to TRBJ2-6; D possibly corresponds to TRBD2 (5 bases). The CDR3 is 13 residues long. V lost 5 bases, J lost 2 bases, and 7 bases lay in between. Per germline, CDR1 SQVTM and CDR2 ANQGSEA. In DNA, the CDR3 is TGCAGCGTTCTCGGGACTGGGGCCAACGTCCTGACTTTC. Translation: CSVLGTGANVLTF.